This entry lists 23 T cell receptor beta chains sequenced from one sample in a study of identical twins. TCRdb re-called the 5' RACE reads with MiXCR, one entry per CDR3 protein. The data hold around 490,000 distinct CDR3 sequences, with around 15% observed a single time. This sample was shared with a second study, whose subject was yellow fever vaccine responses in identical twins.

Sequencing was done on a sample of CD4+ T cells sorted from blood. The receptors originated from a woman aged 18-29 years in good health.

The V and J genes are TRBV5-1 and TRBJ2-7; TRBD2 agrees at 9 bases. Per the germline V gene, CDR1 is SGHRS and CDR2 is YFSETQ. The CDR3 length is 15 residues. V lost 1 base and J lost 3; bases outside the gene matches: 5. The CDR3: CASSLFVAGVYEQYF. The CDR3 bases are TGCGCCAGCAGCTTGTTCGTAGCGGGAGTCTACGAGCAGTACTTC. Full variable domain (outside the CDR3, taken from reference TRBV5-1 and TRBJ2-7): KAGVTQTPRYLIKTRGQQVTLSCSPISGHRSVSWYQQTPGQGLQFLFEYFSETQRNKGNFPGRFSGRQFSNSRSEMNVSTLELGDSALYLCASSLFVAGVYEQYFGPGTRLTVT.

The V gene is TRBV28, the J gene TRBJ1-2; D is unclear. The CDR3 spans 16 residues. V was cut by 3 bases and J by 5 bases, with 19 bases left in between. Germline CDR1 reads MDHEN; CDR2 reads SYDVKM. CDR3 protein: CASSLFREGGRYGYTF. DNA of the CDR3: TGTGCCAGCAGTTTGTTCCGGGAAGGAGGACGGTATGGCTACACCTTC.

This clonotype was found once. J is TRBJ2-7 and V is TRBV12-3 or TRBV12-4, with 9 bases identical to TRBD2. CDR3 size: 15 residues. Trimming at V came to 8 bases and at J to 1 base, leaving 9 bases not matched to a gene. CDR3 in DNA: TGTGCCAGCGGGAGGACGGCGGGAGGGTCCTACGAGCAGTACTTC. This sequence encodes CASGRTAGGSYEQYF.

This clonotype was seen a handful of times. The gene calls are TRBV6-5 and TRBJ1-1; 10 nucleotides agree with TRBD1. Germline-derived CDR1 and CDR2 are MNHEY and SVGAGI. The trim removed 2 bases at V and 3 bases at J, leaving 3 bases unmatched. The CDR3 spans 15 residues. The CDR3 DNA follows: TGTGCCAGCAGTTACCGGGACAGGGGACACACTGAAGCTTTCTTT. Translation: CASSYRDRGHTEAFF.

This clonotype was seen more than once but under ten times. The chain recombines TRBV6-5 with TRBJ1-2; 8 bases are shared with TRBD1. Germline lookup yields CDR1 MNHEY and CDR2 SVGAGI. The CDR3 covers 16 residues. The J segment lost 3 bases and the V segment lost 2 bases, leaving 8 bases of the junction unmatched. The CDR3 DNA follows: TGTGCCAGCAGTTACGCCGACAGGGGTTATGACTATGGCTACACCTTC. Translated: CASSYADRGYDYGYTF.

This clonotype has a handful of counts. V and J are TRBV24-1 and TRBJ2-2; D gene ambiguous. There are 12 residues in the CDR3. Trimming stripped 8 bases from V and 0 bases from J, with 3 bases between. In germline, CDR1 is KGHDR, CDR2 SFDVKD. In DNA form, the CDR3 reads TGTGCCACCAAGCCGAACACCGGGGAGCTGTTTTTT. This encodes CATKPNTGELFF.

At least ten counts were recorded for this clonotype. This chain's CDR3 is CSAQDRNQETQYF. CDR3 nucleotides: TGCAGTGCCCAGGACAGAAACCAAGAGACCCAGTACTTC. The chain recombines TRBV20-1 with TRBJ2-5, with a possible D match to TRBD1 (6 bases). The CDR3 covers 13 residues. Germline CDR1 DFQATT, CDR2 SNEGSKA (reference sequence). V gave up 6 bases and J gave up 0 bases, with 11 bases separating them.

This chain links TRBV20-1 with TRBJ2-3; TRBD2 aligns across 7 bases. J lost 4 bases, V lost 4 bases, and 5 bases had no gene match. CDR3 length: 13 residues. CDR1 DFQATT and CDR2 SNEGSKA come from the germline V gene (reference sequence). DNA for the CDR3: TGCAGTGCTATTGGGAGGGGCCCAGATACGCAGTATTTT. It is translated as CSAIGRGPDTQYF.

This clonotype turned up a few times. The CDR3 DNA follows: TGTGCCAGCTCACCCTCCACTAACAGGGATGTAGGTGAAAAACTGTTTTTT. It yields the protein CASSPSTNRDVGEKLFF. The chain carries TRBV18 and TRBJ1-4; tentative D call: TRBD1 (6 bases). Trimming took off 3 bases at V and 7 bases at J, with 21 bases between the two ends. Germline lookup yields CDR1 KGHSH and CDR2 LQKENI. This CDR3 is built from 17 residues.

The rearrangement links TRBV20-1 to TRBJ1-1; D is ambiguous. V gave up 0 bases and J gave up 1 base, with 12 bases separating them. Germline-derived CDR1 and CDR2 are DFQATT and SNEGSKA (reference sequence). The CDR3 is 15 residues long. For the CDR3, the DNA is TGCAGTGCTAGAGAGTCCTTAGGACGGAACACTGAAGCTTTCTTT. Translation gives CSARESLGRNTEAFF.

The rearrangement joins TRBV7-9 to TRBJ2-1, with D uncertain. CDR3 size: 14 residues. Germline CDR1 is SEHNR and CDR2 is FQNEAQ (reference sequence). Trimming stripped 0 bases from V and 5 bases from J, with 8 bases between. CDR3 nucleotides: TGTGCCAGCAGCTTAGCGCCCCAGAACAATGAGCAGTTCTTC. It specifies CASSLAPQNNEQFF. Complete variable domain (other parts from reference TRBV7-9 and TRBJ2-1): DTGVSQNPRHKITKRGQNVTFRCDPISEHNRLYWYRQTLGQGPEFLTYFQNEAQLEKSRLLSDRFSAERPKGSFSTLEIQRTEQGDSAMYLCASSLAPQNNEQFFGPGTRLTVL.

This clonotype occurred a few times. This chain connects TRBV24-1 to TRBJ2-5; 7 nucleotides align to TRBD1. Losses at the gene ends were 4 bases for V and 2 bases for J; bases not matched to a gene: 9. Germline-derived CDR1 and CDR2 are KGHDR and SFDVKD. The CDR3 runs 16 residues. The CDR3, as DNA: TGTGCCACCAGTGACAGTGGGACAGTCCTTCAAGAGACCCAGTACTTC. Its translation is CATSDSGTVLQETQYF.

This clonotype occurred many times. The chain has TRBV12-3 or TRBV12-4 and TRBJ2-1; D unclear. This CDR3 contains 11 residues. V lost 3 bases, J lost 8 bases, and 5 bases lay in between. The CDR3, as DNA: TGTGCCAGCAGTTTTTTCGATGAGCAGTTCTTC. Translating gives CASSFFDEQFF.

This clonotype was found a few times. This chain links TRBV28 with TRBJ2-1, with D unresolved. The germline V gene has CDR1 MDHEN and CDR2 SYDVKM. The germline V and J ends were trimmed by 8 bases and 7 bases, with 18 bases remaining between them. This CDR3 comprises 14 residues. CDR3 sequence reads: CASRLVQKANEQFF. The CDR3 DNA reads TGTGCCAGCCGCCTAGTTCAGAAGGCTAATGAGCAGTTCTTC.

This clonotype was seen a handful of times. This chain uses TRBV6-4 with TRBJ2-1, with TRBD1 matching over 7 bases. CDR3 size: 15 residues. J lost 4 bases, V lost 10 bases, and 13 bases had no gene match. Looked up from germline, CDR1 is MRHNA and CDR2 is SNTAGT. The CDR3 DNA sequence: TGTGCCAACTCAGTGGGGACAGAGGAATACAATGAGCAGTTCTTC. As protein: CANSVGTEEYNEQFF.

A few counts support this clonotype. The CDR3 here is CSARRSGSTSRDEQYF. The CDR3, as DNA: TGCAGTGCTAGACGTAGCGGGAGCACGAGTCGTGACGAGCAGTACTTC. J is TRBJ2-7 and V is TRBV20-1; 9 bases are a match to TRBD2. Germline CDR1 and CDR2: DFQATT and SNEGSKA (reference sequence). The ends lost 2 bases at V and 5 bases at J; junction bases unmatched: 13. The CDR3 has 16 residues.

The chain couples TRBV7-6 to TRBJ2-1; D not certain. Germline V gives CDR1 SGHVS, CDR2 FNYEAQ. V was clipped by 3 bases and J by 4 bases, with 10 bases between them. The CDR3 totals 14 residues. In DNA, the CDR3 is TGTGCCAGCAGCTTCGGAGTCCAGTACAATGAGCAGTTCTTC. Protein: CASSFGVQYNEQFF.

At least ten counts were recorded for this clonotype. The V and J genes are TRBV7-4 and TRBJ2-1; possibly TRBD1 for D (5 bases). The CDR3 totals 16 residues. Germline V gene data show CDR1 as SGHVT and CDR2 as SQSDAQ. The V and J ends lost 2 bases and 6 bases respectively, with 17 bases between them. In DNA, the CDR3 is TGTGCCAGCAGCTTATGGGGCAGGCCGGGTCCCAATGAGCAGTTCTTC. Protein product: CASSLWGRPGPNEQFF.

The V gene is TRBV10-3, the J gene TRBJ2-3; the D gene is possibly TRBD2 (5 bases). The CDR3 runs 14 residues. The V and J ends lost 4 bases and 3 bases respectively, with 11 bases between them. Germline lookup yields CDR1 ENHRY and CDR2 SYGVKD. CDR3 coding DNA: TGTGCCATCAGTGTAAGGGAGTTAACAGATACGCAGTATTTT. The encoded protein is CAISVRELTDTQYF.

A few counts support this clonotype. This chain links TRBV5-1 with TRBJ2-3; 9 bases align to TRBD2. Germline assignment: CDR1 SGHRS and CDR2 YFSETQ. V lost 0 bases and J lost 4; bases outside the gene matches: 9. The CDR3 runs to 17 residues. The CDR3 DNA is TGCGCCAGCAGCTTGGCCTATGCGGGGGGGCCGCCAGATACGCAGTATTTT. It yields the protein CASSLAYAGGPPDTQYF.

CDR3 sequence: CASSLLWRETQYF. DNA for the CDR3: TGTGCCAGCAGCTTGTTATGGCGAGAGACCCAGTACTTC. The rearrangement uses TRBV7-2 and TRBJ2-5; D unclear. CDR3 size: 13 residues. With 3 bases removed from V and 4 bases from J, the gap between germline ends came to 9 bases. Germline CDR1 is SGHTA and CDR2 is FQGNSA.

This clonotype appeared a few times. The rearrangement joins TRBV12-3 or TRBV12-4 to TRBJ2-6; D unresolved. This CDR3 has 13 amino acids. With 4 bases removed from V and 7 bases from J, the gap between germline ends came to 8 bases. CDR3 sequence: CASSWNQANVLTF. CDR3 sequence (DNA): TGTGCCAGCAGTTGGAACCAAGCCAACGTCCTGACTTTC.

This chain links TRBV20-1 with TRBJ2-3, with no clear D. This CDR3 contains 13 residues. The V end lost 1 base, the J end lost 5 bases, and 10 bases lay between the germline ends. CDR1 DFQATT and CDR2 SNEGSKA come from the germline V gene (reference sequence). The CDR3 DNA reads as TGCAGTGCTAGAGCGTTAGCTGTAGATACGCAGTATTTT. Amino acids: CSARALAVDTQYF.